The entry that follows covers one T cell receptor (beta chain) sequence. This sample is part of a study of T cell changes during pregnancy in multiple sclerosis. Germline V gene lookup returns CDR1 SEHNR and CDR2 FQNEAQ (reference sequence). The V gene lost 3 bases and the J gene lost 1 base, with 9 bases spanning the gap. There are 14 residues in the CDR3. The repertoire was sequenced with immunoSEQ multiplex PCR; TCRdb's copy has only in-frame clones and lacks some. The sample has about 110,000 clones, about 89% seen once. Sequencing used peripheral blood, obtained before pregnancy. The chain joins TRBV7-9 to TRBJ1-1; D possibly corresponds to TRBD1 (6 bases). This TCR came from a female donor with multiple sclerosis, enrolled in a pregnancy study. Written as DNA, the CDR3 is TGTGCCAGCAGCTTTCCGGGACAGAACACTGAAGCTTTCTTT. This encodes CASSFPGQNTEAFF.